This TCR beta chain was identified during a study of Graves' ophthalmopathy and Graves' hyperthyroidism. V dropped 3 bases and J dropped 9 bases, with 14 bases sitting between them. This CDR3 has 13 residues. Amplification targeted the TCR beta CDR3 regions, with RNA transcripts as the source material. A first-round RT-PCR used HTBI primers, followed by a second-round multiplex PCR. TCRdb redid the calling of the multiplex PCR reads with MiXCR, one entry per CDR3 protein. The sample has hundreds of thousands of distinct CDR3 sequences; about 41% are singletons. This clonotype was observed at least ten times.

The chain recombines TRBV12-3 or TRBV12-4 with TRBJ1-2; D gene uncertain. The clonotype comes from an adult man with Graves' ophthalmopathy. Sample: peripheral blood. The CDR3 spells CASSFNGRLSYTF. For the CDR3, the DNA is TGTGCCAGCAGTTTTAACGGCCGTTTGAGCTACACCTTC.